This T cell receptor (beta chain) was observed in a study of cytomegalovirus exposure and HLA in healthy donors. Points on this clone: No antigen is known for it.

Overall study results and limits: Cytomegalovirus status, reportedly, was diagnosed with high specificity and sensitivity by the classifier. Overall, approximately 150 TCR beta chains were annotated as cytomegalovirus-associated. A few CMV-associated chains were confirmed in vitro to be specific for CMV antigens.

Measured with immunoSEQ multiplex PCR; TCRdb has only the in-frame clones, and not every one. The sample consists of 300,000 to 400,000 clones, over 75% of them appearing once. The sequencing input was PBMCs. The origin of this receptor is a man aged 25-40 years in good health and CMV-seronegative.

CDR3 amino acids: CASSTRGLRETQYF. CDR3 in DNA: TGTGCCAGTAGTACAAGAGGGTTGCGAGAGACCCAGTACTTC. The chain links TRBV19 to TRBJ2-5; weak D call: TRBD2 (5 bases). The V gene's germline CDR1 is LNHDA and CDR2 SQIVND (reference sequence). This CDR3 contains 14 residues. With 4 bases removed from V and 4 bases from J, the gap between germline ends came to 13 bases.